These T cell receptor beta chains were read from a single sample in a study of blood T cell repertoires in COVID-19. Produced via immunoSEQ multiplex PCR; TCRdb's table is partial and in-frame only. The data contain more than 100,000 clones, approximately 87% of them singletons. Sequenced input: peripheral blood. These TCRs come from a man aged 65 to 79 with active COVID-19. CDR3s include the opening cysteine and the closing phenylalanine or tryptophan. A D gene is named only where the DNA matches it firmly. Clone size is shown for a subset of rows, as once, few, many or a class of expanded clone.

D,J,V,size,DNA,CDR3
TRBD1,TRBJ1-4,TRBV3-1/TRBV3-2,-,TGTGCCAGCAGCCACGAGGGGGCACAGGGGAAACTGTTTTTT,CASSHEGAQGKLFF
-,TRBJ2-7,TRBV20-1,few,TGCAGTGCTAGTAGCGGCGTTCTCTACGAGCAGTACTTC,CSASSGVLYEQYF
TRBD2,TRBJ2-4,TRBV29-1,-,TGCAGCCTCCGACTAGCGGACAAAAACATTCAGTACTTC,CSLRLADKNIQYF
TRBD1,TRBJ2-4,TRBV25-1,-,TGTGCCAGCAGTGACTTAGGGACAGGGAAAAACATTCAGTACTTC,CASSDLGTGKNIQYF
TRBD2,TRBJ2-7,TRBV2,-,TGTGCCAGCAGTGTGGATAGCGGGACCGAGCAGTACTTC,CASSVDSGTEQYF
TRBD2,TRBJ2-7,TRBV6-6,-,TGTGCCAGCACCGTAGCGGGAGGGCGGTACGAGCAGTACTTC,CASTVAGGRYEQYF
-,TRBJ1-5,TRBV6-5,-,TGTGCCAGCAGTTCAGGGAAAGATCAGCCCCAGCATTTT,CASSSGKDQPQHF
TRBD1,TRBJ1-1,TRBV5-4,-,TGTGCCAGCAGCTTGGGGGGGACAGGGGTAGCTTTCTTT,CASSLGGTGVAFF
-,TRBJ2-7,TRBV7-2,once,TGTGCCAGCAGCACAAGGGAAGGGGGGGGAGCCGAGCAGTACTTC,CASSTREGGGAEQYF
TRBD1,TRBJ2-1,TRBV6-5,-,TGTGCCAGCAGACCCCGGGACAGGGGGTACAATGAGCAGTTCTTC,CASRPRDRGYNEQFF
-,TRBJ1-4,TRBV27,-,TGTGCCAGCCGGGGAGGGTTGACTGAAAAACTGTTTTTT,CASRGGLTEKLFF
-,TRBJ2-1,TRBV2,-,TGTGCCAGCAGTAGGACGGGCCTCGACTATTACAATGAGCAGTTCTTC,CASSRTGLDYYNEQFF
TRBD2,TRBJ2-2,TRBV4-3,once,TGCGCCAGCAGCCCGCGGACTAGCGGGAGTAAGAGTTACACCGGGGAGCTGTTTTTT,CASSPRTSGSKSYTGELFF
-,TRBJ2-1,TRBV7-3,few,TGTGCCAGCAGCTTTGGAGGGCGAAATGAGCAGTTCTTC,CASSFGGRNEQFF
-,TRBJ2-7,TRBV7-9,-,TGTGCCAGCAGCGTGGACACCCGGGGGGAGCAGTACTTC,CASSVDTRGEQYF
-,TRBJ1-2,TRBV5-4,-,TGTGCCAGCAGTCCCTCGGGGGGGAACTATGGCTACACCTTC,CASSPSGGNYGYTF
TRBD1,TRBJ2-1,TRBV19,-,TGTGCCAGTATGGAGCAGGGGGTGAGGAATGAGCAGTTCTTC,CASMEQGVRNEQFF
TRBD2,TRBJ2-7,TRBV5-1,-,TGCGCCAGCAGCCCCGCCGAGAGTCCCGGGACTAGCGGGAGGCGCTACGAGCAGTACTTC,CASSPAESPGTSGRRYEQYF
-,TRBJ2-7,TRBV7-7,few,TGTGCCAGCAGCTTAGGGGGTAGCGGCTACGAGCAGTACTTC,CASSLGGSGYEQYF
TRBD2,TRBJ2-1,TRBV4-3,few,TGCGCCAGCAGCCAAGATGGGGCTAGCGGGAGTGGAAATGAGCAGTTCTTC,CASSQDGASGSGNEQFF
TRBD2,TRBJ2-7,TRBV29-1,once,TGCAGCGTTGGAGGATGGGTAGCGGGAGGGTACGAGCAGTACTTC,CSVGGWVAGGYEQYF
TRBD1,TRBJ2-1,TRBV7-3,-,TGTGCCAGCAGCGAGGGACAGGGTCGGAGCACTGAGCAGTTCTTC,CASSEGQGRSTEQFF
TRBD2,TRBJ2-5,TRBV19,-,TGTGCCAGTAGAGGGGGCGGGAGGGGGCAAGAGACCCAGTACTTC,CASRGGGRGQETQYF
TRBD1,TRBJ1-2,TRBV5-4,few,TGTGCCAGCAGCTCCAGGGGGGTTTATGGCTACACCTTC,CASSSRGVYGYTF
-,TRBJ2-7,TRBV7-2,once,TGTGCCAGCAGCTTAGGGGACACCCTCCAGGGGCCCTACGAGCAGTACTTC,CASSLGDTLQGPYEQYF
-,TRBJ2-7,TRBV5-4,once,TGTGCCAGCAGCTTGGAGGGACAAACCTCCTACGAGCAGTACTTC,CASSLEGQTSYEQYF
TRBD1,TRBJ2-6,TRBV6-2/TRBV6-3,-,TGTGCCAGCAGTTACCCGACAGGGCGTGGGCCTGGGGCCAACGTCCTGACTTTC,CASSYPTGRGPGANVLTF
-,TRBJ1-2,TRBV28,-,TGTGCCAGCAGTTCAGGGGCCCCCTATGGCTACACCTTC,CASSSGAPYGYTF
TRBD1,TRBJ2-7,TRBV18,-,TGTGCCAGCTCACCACGTGATAGACAGGGGGCAGGAGAGCAGTACTTC,CASSPRDRQGAGEQYF
-,TRBJ2-7,TRBV27,-,TGTGCCAGCAGTCTCCAGGGGCCCTACGAGCAGTACTTC,CASSLQGPYEQYF
-,TRBJ2-6,TRBV3-1/TRBV3-2,-,TGTGCCAGCAGCCATCCCTCCCGACAAGCCCAGAGCTCTGGGGCCAACGTCCTGACTTTC,CASSHPSRQAQSSGANVLTF
TRBD2,TRBJ2-3,TRBV28,-,TGTGCCAGCAGTTTCCGCGGGAGGGCAGATACGCAGTATTTT,CASSFRGRADTQYF
TRBD1,TRBJ2-1,TRBV6-5,few,TGTGCCAGCAGTCGCCGGACAGGGGGAAACAATGAGCAGTTCTTC,CASSRRTGGNNEQFF
-,TRBJ1-4,TRBV3-1/TRBV3-2,-,TGTGCCAGCAGCCAACGGGGGGGGGTTGGTGAAAAACTGTTTTTT,CASSQRGGVGEKLFF
TRBD2,TRBJ2-1,TRBV19,once,TGTGCCAGTAGTAAACTAGTCGGGGAGGGCTATGAGCAGTTCTTC,CASSKLVGEGYEQFF
-,TRBJ2-7,TRBV3-1/TRBV3-2,-,TGTGCCAGCAGCCAATTTAGCGCCTACGAGCAGTACTTC,CASSQFSAYEQYF
TRBD2,TRBJ2-1,TRBV3-1/TRBV3-2,-,TGTGCCAGCAGCCCGAGGCGGACTAGCGGACCCGCTACCTACAATGAGCAGTTCTTC,CASSPRRTSGPATYNEQFF
-,TRBJ2-7,TRBV13,-,TGTGCCAGCAGCTCCCCGAGCGGATACGAGCAGTACTTC,CASSSPSGYEQYF
TRBD2,TRBJ2-1,TRBV5-4,-,TGTGCCAGCAGCCGAGGAGAGCGGGACGGGGAGTTCTTC,CASSRGERDGEFF
-,TRBJ2-2,TRBV29-1,-,TGCAGCGTTGACGCAGGGGCCATCACCGGGGAGCTGTTTTTT,CSVDAGAITGELFF
-,TRBJ2-1,TRBV7-2,-,TGTGCCAGCAGCTCCGCGGTTGAGACTAGGGACAATGAGCAGTTCTTC,CASSSAVETRDNEQFF
TRBD1,TRBJ1-4,TRBV5-1,-,TGCGCCAGCAGCTTGGGGCAGGGGGGAGAAAAACTGTTTTTT,CASSLGQGGEKLFF
TRBD1,TRBJ2-7,TRBV30,-,TGTGCCTGGAAGGCAAAAACAGGGGTTTACGAGCAGTACTTC,CAWKAKTGVYEQYF
TRBD1,TRBJ1-5,TRBV28,-,TGTGCCAGCAGTTCACCGAGACAGGGGGCCCGAAATCAGCCCCAGCATTTT,CASSSPRQGARNQPQHF
-,TRBJ1-1,TRBV13,-,TGTGCCAGCAGCCGGAACACTGAAGCTTTCTTT,CASSRNTEAFF